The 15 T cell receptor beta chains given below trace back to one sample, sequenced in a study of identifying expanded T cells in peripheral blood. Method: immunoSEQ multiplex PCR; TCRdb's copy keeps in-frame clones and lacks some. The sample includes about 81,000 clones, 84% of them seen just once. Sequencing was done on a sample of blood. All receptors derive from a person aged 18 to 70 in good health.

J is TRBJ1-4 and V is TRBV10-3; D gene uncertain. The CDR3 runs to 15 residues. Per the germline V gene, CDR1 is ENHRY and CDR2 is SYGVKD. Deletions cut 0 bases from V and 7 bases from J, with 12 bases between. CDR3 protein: CAISESWGMGEKLFF. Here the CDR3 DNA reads TGTGCCATCAGTGAGTCTTGGGGAATGGGTGAAAAACTGTTTTTT.

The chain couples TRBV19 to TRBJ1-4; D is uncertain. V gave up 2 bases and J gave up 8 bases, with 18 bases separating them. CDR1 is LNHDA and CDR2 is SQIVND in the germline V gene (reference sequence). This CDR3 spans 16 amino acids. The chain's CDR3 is CASSITSDATGEKLFF. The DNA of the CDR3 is TGTGCCAGTAGTATAACATCGGACGCGACGGGCGAAAAACTGTTTTTT.

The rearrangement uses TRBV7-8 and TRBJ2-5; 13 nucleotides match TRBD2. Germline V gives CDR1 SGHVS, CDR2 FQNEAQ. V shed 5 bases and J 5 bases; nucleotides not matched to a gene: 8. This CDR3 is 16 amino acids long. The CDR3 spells CASSPGLAGVGETQYF. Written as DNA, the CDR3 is TGTGCCAGCAGCCCCGGACTAGCGGGAGTGGGGGAGACCCAGTACTTC.

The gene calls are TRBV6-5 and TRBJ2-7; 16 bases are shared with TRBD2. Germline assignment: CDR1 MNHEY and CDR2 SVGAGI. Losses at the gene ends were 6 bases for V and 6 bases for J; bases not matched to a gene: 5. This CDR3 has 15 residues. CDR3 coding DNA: TGTGCCAGCAGCCGCGGGACTAGCGGGAGGGGCGAGCAGTACTTC. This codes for CASSRGTSGRGEQYF.

As DNA, the CDR3 is TGTGCCAGTAGCCTCGGACAGATTGAAGCTTTCTTT. The encoded protein is CASSLGQIEAFF. This chain joins TRBV19 and TRBJ1-1; a weak D match, TRBD1 (6 bases). Deletions cut 6 bases from V and 7 bases from J, with 12 bases between. The CDR3 runs to 12 residues. The germline V gene encodes CDR1 LNHDA and CDR2 SQIVND (reference sequence).

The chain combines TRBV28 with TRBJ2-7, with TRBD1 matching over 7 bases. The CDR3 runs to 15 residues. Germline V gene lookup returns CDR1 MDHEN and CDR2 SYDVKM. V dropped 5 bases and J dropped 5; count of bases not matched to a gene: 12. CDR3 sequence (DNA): TGTGCCAGCAGTCCAATCGACAGGGAGAACGACGAGCAGTACTTC. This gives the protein CASSPIDRENDEQYF.

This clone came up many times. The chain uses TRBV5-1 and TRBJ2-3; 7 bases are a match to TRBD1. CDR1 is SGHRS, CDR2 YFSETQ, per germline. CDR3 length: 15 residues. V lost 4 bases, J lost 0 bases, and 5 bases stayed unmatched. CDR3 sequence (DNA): TGCGCCAGCAGCCCGACAGGGAAAAGCACAGATACGCAGTATTTT. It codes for CASSPTGKSTDTQYF.

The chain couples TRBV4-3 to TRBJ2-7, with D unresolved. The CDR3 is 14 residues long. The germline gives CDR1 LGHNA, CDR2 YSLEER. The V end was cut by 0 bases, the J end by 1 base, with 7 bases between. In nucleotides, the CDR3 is TGCGCCAGCAGCCAAGATTCCCTGTCCTACGAGCAGTACTTC. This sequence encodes CASSQDSLSYEQYF.

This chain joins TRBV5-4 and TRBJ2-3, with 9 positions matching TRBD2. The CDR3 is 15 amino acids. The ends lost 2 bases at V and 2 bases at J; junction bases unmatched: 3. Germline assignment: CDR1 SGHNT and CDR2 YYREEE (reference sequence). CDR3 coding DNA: TGTGCCAGCAGCTTCGGGACTAGCCTCACAGATACGCAGTATTTT. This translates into CASSFGTSLTDTQYF.

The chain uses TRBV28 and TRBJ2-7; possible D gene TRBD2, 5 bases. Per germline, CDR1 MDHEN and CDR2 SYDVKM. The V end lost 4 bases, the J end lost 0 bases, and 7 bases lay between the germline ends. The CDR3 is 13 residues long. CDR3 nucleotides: TGTGCCAGCAGTTCAACTAGCTCCTACGAGCAGTACTTC. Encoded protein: CASSSTSSYEQYF.

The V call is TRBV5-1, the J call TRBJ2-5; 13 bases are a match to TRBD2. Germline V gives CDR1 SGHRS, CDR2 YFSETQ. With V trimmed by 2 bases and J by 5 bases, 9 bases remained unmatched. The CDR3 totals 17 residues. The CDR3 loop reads CASSFRLAGGPPETQYF. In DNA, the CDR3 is TGCGCCAGCAGCTTTAGACTAGCGGGAGGACCTCCGGAGACCCAGTACTTC.

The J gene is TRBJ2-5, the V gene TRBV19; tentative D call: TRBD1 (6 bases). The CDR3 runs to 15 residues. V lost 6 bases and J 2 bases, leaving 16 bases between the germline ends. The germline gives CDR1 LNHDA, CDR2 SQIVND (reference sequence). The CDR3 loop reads CASRPTWGQQETQYF. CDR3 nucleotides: TGTGCCAGTAGACCCACGTGGGGACAACAAGAGACCCAGTACTTC.

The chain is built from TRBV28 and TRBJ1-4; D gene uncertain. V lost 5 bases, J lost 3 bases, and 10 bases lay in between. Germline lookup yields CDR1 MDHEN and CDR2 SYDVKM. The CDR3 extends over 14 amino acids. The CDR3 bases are TGTGCCAGCAGTGAGGGCAGAGCTAATGAAAAACTGTTTTTT. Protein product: CASSEGRANEKLFF.

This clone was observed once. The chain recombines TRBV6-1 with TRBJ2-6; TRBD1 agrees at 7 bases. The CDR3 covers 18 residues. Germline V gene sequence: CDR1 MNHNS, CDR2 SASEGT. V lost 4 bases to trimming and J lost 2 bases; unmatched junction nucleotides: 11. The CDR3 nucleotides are TGTGCCAGCAGTGCACAGCTAGGGGGCGCTACTGGGGCCAACGTCCTGACTTTC. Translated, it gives CASSAQLGGATGANVLTF.

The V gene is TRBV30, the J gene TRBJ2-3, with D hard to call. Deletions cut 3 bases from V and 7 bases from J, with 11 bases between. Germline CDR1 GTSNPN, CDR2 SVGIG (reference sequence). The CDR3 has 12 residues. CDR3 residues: CAWSLRANTQYF. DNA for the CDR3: TGTGCCTGGAGCCTCCGGGCAAATACGCAGTATTTT.